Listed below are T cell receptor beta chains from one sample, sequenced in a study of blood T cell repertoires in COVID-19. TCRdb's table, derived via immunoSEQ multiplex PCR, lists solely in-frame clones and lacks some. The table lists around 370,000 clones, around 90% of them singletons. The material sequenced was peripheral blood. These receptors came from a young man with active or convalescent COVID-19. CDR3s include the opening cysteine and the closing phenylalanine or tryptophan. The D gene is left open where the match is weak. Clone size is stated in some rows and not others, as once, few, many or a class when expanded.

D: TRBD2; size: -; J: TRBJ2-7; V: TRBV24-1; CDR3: CATSDPTSGKIEQYF; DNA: TGTGCCACCAGTGACCCAACTAGCGGGAAAATCGAGCAGTACTTC
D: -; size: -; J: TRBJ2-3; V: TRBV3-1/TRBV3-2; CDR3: CASSHGGHTDTQYF; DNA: TGTGCCAGCAGCCACGGGGGGCACACAGATACGCAGTATTTT
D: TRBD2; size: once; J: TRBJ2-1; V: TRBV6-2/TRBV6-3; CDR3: CASSSPGGGPLYEQFF; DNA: TGTGCCAGCAGTTCCCCGGGGGGAGGGCCTCTGTATGAGCAGTTCTTC
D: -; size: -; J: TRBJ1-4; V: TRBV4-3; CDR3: CASSQDIMGTTNEKLFF; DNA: TGCGCCAGCAGCCAAGATATCATGGGCACCACTAATGAAAAACTGTTTTTT
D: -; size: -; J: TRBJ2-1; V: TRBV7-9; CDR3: CASSLGSGDYNEQFF; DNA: TGTGCCAGCAGCTTAGGGTCAGGGGACTACAATGAGCAGTTCTTC
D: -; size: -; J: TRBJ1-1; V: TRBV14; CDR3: CASSHLTEAFF; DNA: TGTGCCAGCAGCCATCTGACTGAAGCTTTCTTT
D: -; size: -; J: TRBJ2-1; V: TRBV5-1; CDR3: CASSLEARAYNEQFF; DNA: TGCGCCAGCAGCTTGGAAGCCAGGGCGTACAATGAGCAGTTCTTC
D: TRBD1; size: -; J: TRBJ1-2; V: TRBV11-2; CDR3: CASSAHIAGTGYGYTF; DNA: TGTGCCAGCAGCGCTCATATTGCCGGGACAGGGTATGGCTACACCTTC
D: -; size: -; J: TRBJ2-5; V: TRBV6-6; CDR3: CASGPNNQETQYF; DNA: TGTGCCAGCGGCCCGAATAACCAAGAGACCCAGTACTTC
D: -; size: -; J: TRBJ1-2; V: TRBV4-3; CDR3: CASSQDSHQANYGYTF; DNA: TGCGCCAGCAGCCAAGATAGTCACCAAGCTAACTATGGCTACACCTTC
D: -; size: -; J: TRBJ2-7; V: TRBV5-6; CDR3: CASSLGRDDYEQYF; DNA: TGTGCCAGCAGCTTGGGCAGGGATGACTACGAGCAGTACTTC
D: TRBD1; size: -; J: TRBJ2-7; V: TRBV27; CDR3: CASSLGQGTYEQYF; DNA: TGTGCCAGCAGTTTGGGACAGGGGACCTACGAGCAGTACTTC
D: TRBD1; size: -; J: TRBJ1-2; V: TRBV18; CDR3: CASSPGQHYGYTF; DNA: TGTGCCAGCTCTCCGGGACAGCACTATGGCTACACCTTC
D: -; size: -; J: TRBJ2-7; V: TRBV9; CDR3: CASSVDSQGPYEQYF; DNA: TGTGCCAGCAGCGTAGACAGTCAAGGCCCCTACGAGCAGTACTTC
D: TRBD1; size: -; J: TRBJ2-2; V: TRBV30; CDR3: CAWSVGTGWTGELFF; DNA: TGTGCCTGGAGTGTAGGGACAGGGTGGACCGGGGAGCTGTTTTTT
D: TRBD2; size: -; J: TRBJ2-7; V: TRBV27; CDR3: CASRKGLAEIFYEQYF; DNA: TGTGCCAGCAGAAAGGGACTAGCGGAAATATTCTACGAGCAGTACTTC
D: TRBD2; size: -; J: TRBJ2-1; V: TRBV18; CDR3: CASSPRQAGGQGEQFF; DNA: TGTGCCAGCTCACCACGTCAGGCGGGAGGGCAGGGGGAGCAGTTCTTC
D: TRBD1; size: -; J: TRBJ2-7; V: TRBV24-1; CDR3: CATSDTGTGSYEQYF; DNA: TGTGCCACCAGTGATACCGGGACAGGAAGCTACGAGCAGTACTTC
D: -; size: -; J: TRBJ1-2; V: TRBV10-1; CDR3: CAGRDTSYYGYTF; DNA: TGCGCCGGACGGGACACCAGTTACTATGGCTACACCTTC
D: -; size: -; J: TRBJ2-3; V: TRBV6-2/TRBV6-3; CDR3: CASSYLQGESYTDTQYF; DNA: TGTGCCAGCAGTTACTTACAGGGAGAATCCTACACAGATACGCAGTATTTT
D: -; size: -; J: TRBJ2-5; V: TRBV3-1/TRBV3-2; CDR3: CASSHATVGVQETQYF; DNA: TGTGCCAGCAGCCACGCCACCGTCGGGGTCCAAGAGACCCAGTACTTC
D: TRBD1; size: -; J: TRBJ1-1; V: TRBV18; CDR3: CASTDRENTEAFF; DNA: TGTGCCAGCACCGACAGGGAGAACACTGAAGCTTTCTTT
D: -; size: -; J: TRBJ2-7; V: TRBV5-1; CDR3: CASKPGLGSYEQYF; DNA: TGCGCCAGCAAACCGGGGTTGGGCTCCTACGAGCAGTACTTC
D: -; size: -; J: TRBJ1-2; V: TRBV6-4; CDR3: CASSDSQRKGAYGYTF; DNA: TGTGCCAGCAGTGACTCCCAGAGGAAAGGAGCCTATGGCTACACCTTC
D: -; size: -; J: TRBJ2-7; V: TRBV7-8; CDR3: CASSPSRAGYEQYF; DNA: TGTGCCAGCAGCCCCTCCAGGGCAGGCTACGAGCAGTACTTC
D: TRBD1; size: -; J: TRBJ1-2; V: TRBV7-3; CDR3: CASSSTQGQGATGYTF; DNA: TGTGCCAGCAGCTCAACCCAGGGACAGGGGGCGACTGGCTACACCTTC
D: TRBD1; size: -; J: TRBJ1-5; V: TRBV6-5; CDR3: CASRQGYSQPQHF; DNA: TGTGCCAGCAGACAGGGGTATAGTCAGCCCCAGCATTTT
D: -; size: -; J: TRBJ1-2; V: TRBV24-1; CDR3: CATSRGDGYGYTF; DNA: TGTGCCACCAGTAGGGGCGACGGCTATGGCTACACCTTC
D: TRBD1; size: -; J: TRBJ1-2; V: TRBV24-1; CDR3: CATSDFRGVNYGYTF; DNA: TGTGCCACCAGTGATTTCAGGGGGGTAAACTATGGCTACACCTTC
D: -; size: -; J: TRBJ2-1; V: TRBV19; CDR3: CATSWGDRYNEQFF; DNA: TGTGCCACCAGCTGGGGGGATAGGTACAATGAGCAGTTCTTC
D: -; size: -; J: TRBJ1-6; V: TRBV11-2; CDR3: CASSLLQGYSPLHF; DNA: TGTGCCAGCAGCTTATTACAGGGATATTCACCCCTCCACTTT
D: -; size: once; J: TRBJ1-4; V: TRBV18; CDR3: CASSPGRGNEKLFF; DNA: TGTGCCAGCTCCCCCGGCAGGGGTAATGAAAAACTGTTTTTT
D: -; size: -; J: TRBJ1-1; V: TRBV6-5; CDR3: CASSYLGRTEAFF; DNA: TGTGCCAGCAGTTATCTCGGGAGGACTGAAGCTTTCTTT
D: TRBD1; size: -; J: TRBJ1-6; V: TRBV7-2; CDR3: CASSEGDSSNSPLHF; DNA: TGTGCCAGCAGCGAGGGGGACAGCAGTAATTCACCCCTCCACTTT
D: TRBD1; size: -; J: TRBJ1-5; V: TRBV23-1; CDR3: CASSQSQGDGSNQPQHF; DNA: TGCGCCAGCAGTCAATCCCAGGGGGACGGAAGCAATCAGCCCCAGCATTTT
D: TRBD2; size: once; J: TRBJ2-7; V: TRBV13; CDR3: CASSLGGGAYEQYF; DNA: TGTGCCAGCAGCTTAGGCGGGGGGGCTTACGAGCAGTACTTC
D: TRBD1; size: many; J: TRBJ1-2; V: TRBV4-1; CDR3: CASSQGQPHGYTF; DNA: TGCGCCAGCAGCCAGGGACAGCCCCATGGCTACACCTTC
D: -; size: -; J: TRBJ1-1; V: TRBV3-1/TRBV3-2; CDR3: CASSQPWGEIAFF; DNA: TGTGCCAGCAGCCAACCTTGGGGCGAGATTGCTTTCTTT
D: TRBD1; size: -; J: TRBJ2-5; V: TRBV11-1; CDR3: CASRSTGFPLSAQYF; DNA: TGTGCCAGCAGATCGACAGGGTTCCCTTTATCGGCCCAGTACTTC
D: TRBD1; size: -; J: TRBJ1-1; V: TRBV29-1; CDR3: CSAEDRDEAFF; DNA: TGCAGCGCCGAGGACAGGGACGAAGCTTTCTTT
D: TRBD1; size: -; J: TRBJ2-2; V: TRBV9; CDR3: CASSVAPGQGSGELFF; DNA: TGTGCCAGCAGCGTAGCACCGGGACAGGGGAGCGGGGAGCTGTTTTTT
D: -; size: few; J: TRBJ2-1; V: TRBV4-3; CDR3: CASSQTGAPNNEQFF; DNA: TGCGCCAGCAGCCAGACTGGGGCCCCCAACAATGAGCAGTTCTTC
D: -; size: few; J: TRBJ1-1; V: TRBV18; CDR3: CASSPLDSLETEAFF; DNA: TGTGCCAGCTCACCACTAGACTCTTTAGAGACTGAAGCTTTCTTT
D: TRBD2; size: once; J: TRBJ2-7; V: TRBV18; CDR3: CASSPTVGTSGRDRSYEQYF; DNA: TGTGCCAGCTCACCCACCGTGGGGACTAGCGGGAGGGATAGATCCTACGAGCAGTACTTC
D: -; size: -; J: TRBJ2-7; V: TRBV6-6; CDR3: CASSYSTGHYEQYF; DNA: TGTGCCAGCAGTTACTCCACAGGGCACTACGAGCAGTACTTC
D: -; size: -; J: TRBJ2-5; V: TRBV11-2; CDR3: CASSLGSGNKRTQYF; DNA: TGTGCCAGCAGCTTGGGCTCAGGGAACAAGAGAACCCAGTACTTC